This T cell receptor beta chain was documented in a study of T cell responses to AZD1222 COVID-19 vaccine. Findings and caveats of the study: Spike-wide coverage was observed for vaccine-associated CD4 TCRs, with dominant responses at 160-218 and 743-854. Donors were mostly white British, more females; clonal diversity possibly underestimated. Targets within unmutated variant regions were reportedly found for nearly half of spike-specific TCRs.

In regard to this clone: Antigen: not known.

Assay used: immunoSEQ multiplex PCR; TCRdb lists only in-frame clones, some missing. The sample consists of approximately 140,000 clones, around 90% of them appearing once. Germline V gene lookup returns CDR1 SEHNR and CDR2 FQNEAQ (reference sequence). The germline V and J ends were trimmed by 5 bases and 5 bases, with 18 bases remaining between them. This CDR3 is 15 amino acids long. The input for sequencing was peripheral blood, taken 28 days after the second AZD1222 dose. The V call is TRBV7-9, the J call TRBJ2-5, with D uncertain. The clonotype comes from an adult who received the AZD1222 COVID-19 vaccine. In DNA, the CDR3 is TGTGCCAGCAGCAAGGTCCGGGCCGGCGAGGAGACCCAGTACTTC. Its protein product is CASSKVRAGEETQYF. Full variable domain (missing parts from reference TRBV7-9 and TRBJ2-5): DTGVSQNPRHKITKRGQNVTFRCDPISEHNRLYWYRQTLGQGPEFLTYFQNEAQLEKSRLLSDRFSAERPKGSFSTLEIQRTEQGDSAMYLCASSKVRAGEETQYFGPGTRLLVL.